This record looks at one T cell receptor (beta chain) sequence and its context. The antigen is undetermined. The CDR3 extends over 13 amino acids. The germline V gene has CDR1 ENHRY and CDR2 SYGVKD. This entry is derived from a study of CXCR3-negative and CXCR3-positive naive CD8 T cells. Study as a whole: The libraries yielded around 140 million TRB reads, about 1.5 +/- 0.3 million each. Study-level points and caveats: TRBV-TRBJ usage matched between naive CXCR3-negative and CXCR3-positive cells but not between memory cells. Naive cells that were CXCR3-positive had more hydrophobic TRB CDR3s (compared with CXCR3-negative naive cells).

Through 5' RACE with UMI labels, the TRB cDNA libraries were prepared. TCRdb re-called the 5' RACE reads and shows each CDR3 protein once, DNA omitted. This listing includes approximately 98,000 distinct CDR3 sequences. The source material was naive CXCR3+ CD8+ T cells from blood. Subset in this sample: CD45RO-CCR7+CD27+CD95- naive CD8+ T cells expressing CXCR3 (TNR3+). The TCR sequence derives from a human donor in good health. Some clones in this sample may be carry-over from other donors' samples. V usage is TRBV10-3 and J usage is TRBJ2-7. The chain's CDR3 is CAISGQSQSEQYF.